One T cell receptor (beta chain) is described in this entry. Its antigen is currently unknown. The CDR3 totals 16 residues. Germline V gene data show CDR1 as SGHNT and CDR2 as YYREEE (reference sequence). V was clipped by 0 bases and J by 2 bases; unmatched bases: 4. The entry originates in a study of graft-versus-host responses after intestinal transplantation. Looking at the study overall: Every recipient underwent anti-thymocyte globulin induction, then tacrolimus and steroids for approximately 3 years.

Method: immunoSEQ multiplex PCR; TCRdb's copy keeps in-frame clones and lacks some. The sample lists tens of thousands of clones; about 89% were seen once. The rearrangement uses TRBV5-4 and TRBJ2-3, with 9 bases fitting TRBD1. This TCR came from a human donor who was the organ donor for an intestinal transplant. The sequences come from unstimulated CD4+ T cells sorted from spleen or lymph node cells, collected before transplant. CDR3 in DNA: TGTGCCAGCAGCTTGGGGGGACAGGGTCCCACAGATACGCAGTATTTT. The encoded protein is CASSLGGQGPTDTQYF.